Listed here are 31 T cell receptor beta chains from one sample, sequenced in a study of PD-1 blockade in classical Hodgkin lymphoma. Each patient experienced a relapse that followed autologous stem cell transplantation, and brentuximab vedotin exposure varied. The data were produced by immunoSEQ multiplex PCR, yet TCRdb's version contains in-frame clones alone and is incomplete. This sample has roughly 18,000 clones, with 65% found just once. Sequenced here: peripheral blood mononuclear cells (PBMCs), sampled before the second cycle of nivolumab. The source of these receptors is a human donor with classical Hodgkin lymphoma.

The chain recombines TRBV27 with TRBJ2-2; no clear D. CDR3 length: 14 residues. The V and J ends lost 4 bases and 4 bases respectively, with 10 bases between them. Germline CDR1 MNHEY, CDR2 SMNVEV (reference sequence). The CDR3 sequence: CASSYAVFTGELFF. CDR3 bases: TGTGCCAGCAGTTACGCAGTCTTCACCGGGGAGCTGTTTTTT.

Comment on this clone: In the same sample, other DNA sequences code for this CDR3. This chain joins TRBV30 and TRBJ1-6, with D tentatively TRBD1 (5 bases). Per germline, CDR1 GTSNPN and CDR2 SVGIG (reference sequence). Trimming left V 1 base short and J 5 bases short, with 6 bases between. The CDR3 contains 13 residues. The CDR3 region has the DNA TGTGCCTGGAGTGAGACAGATAATTCACCCCTCCACTTT. Its translation: CAWSETDNSPLHF.

This clone is deemed medium-sized (0.01 to 0.1%). V usage is TRBV29-1 and J usage is TRBJ2-7; 12 bases match TRBD2. With V trimmed by 1 base and J by 2 bases, 0 bases remained unmatched. Per the germline V gene, CDR1 is SQVTM and CDR2 is ANQGSEA. The CDR3 extends over 14 amino acids. The CDR3 loop is CSVEGTSGTYEQYF. CDR3 sequence (DNA): TGCAGCGTTGAAGGGACTAGCGGGACCTACGAGCAGTACTTC.

The V and J genes are TRBV15 and TRBJ1-2; TRBD1 is a possible D gene (5 bases). CDR3 size: 14 residues. Germline values: CDR1 LNHNV, CDR2 YYDKDF (reference sequence). V lost 0 bases and J lost 4, with 9 bases in between. As DNA, the CDR3 is TGTGCCACCAGCAGAGATTCGGACATCTATGGCTACACCTTC. It is translated as CATSRDSDIYGYTF. Drawing the rest from reference TRBV15 and TRBJ1-2, the complete variable domain is DAMVIQNPRYQVTQFGKPVTLSCSQTLNHNVMYWYQQKSSQAPKLLFHYYDKDFNNEADTPDNFQSRRPNTSFCFLDIRSPGLGDTAMYLCATSRDSDIYGYTFGSGTRLTVV.

V and J are TRBV28 and TRBJ1-2; TRBD1 matches at 9 bases. The germline V gene has CDR1 MDHEN and CDR2 SYDVKM. This CDR3 comprises 11 residues. V shed 8 bases, J shed 8 bases, and the junction held 3 bases outside the gene matches. The CDR3 spells CASGTGIGYTF. The CDR3 bases are TGTGCCAGCGGGACAGGGATAGGCTACACCTTC.

This chain joins TRBV30 and TRBJ2-2, with D possibly matching TRBD1 (5 bases). CDR1 is GTSNPN and CDR2 is SVGIG in the germline V gene (reference sequence). The V end lost 5 bases, the J end lost 0 bases, and 13 bases lay between the germline ends. The CDR3 has 15 residues. CDR3 loop: CAWCTRDTNTGELFF. CDR3 bases: TGTGCCTGGTGTACCAGGGATACGAACACCGGGGAGCTGTTTTTT.

With regard to this clone: With a much larger clone just one base away, this may be a read error. The chain combines TRBV28 with TRBJ2-1, with D maybe TRBD2 (6 bases). V lost 3 bases and J 4 bases, leaving 16 bases between the germline ends. The CDR3 has 16 residues. The germline CDR1 and CDR2 sequences are MDHEN and SYDVKM. The CDR3 DNA follows: TGTGCCAGCAGTTTCGGGGGTCGGGGCTGGTACAATGAGCAGTTCTTC. Translation: CASSFGGRGWYNEQFF.

V gene TRBV7-9 combines with J gene TRBJ1-2, with a possible D match to TRBD1 (6 bases). The CDR3 has 13 residues. The germline gives CDR1 SEHNR, CDR2 FQNEAQ (reference sequence). V lost 1 base to trimming and J lost 4 bases, with 7 bases between them. The CDR3 nucleotides are TGTGCCAGCAGCTTAGAGGGGGGCTATGGCTACACCTTC. Protein product: CASSLEGGYGYTF.

V usage is TRBV19 and J usage is TRBJ2-7, with D tentatively TRBD1 (5 bases). The germline gives CDR1 LNHDA, CDR2 SQIVND (reference sequence). Trimming shortened V by 7 bases and J by 0 bases, and 10 bases separated the two germline ends. The CDR3 consists of 13 residues. DNA for the CDR3: TGTGCCAGTACGGGCAGGGACTCCTACGAGCAGTACTTC. Protein product: CASTGRDSYEQYF.

V is TRBV27 and J is TRBJ2-3, with TRBD2 as a possible D gene (5 bases). This CDR3 is built from 13 residues. Germline values: CDR1 MNHEY, CDR2 SMNVEV (reference sequence). Trimming pared 2 bases from V and 5 bases from J, leaving 8 bases between. This CDR3 reads CASSLNGEDTQYF. The CDR3 region has the DNA TGTGCCAGCAGTTTAAACGGGGAAGATACGCAGTATTTT.

The V and J genes are TRBV28 and TRBJ2-5; a possible D gene is TRBD1 (6 bases). The J call may be faulty, since TRBJ2-7 better matches the DNA end. Germline CDR1 is MDHEN and CDR2 is SYDVKM. The CDR3 totals 14 residues. The CDR3 here is CASSSPGQAYEQYF. CDR3 in DNA: TGTGCCAGCAGTTCCCCGGGACAAGCCTACGAGCAGTACTTC.

V gene TRBV11-2 combines with J gene TRBJ2-1; D is ambiguous. Per germline, CDR1 SGHAT and CDR2 FQNNGV. V was clipped by 1 base and J by 7 bases, with 2 bases between them. CDR3 length: 11 amino acids. This chain's CDR3 is CASSLGNEQFF. CDR3 nucleotide sequence: TGTGCCAGCAGCTTAGGAAATGAGCAGTTCTTC.

This sequence joins TRBV19 and TRBJ2-7; D remains ambiguous. In germline, CDR1 is LNHDA, CDR2 SQIVND (reference sequence). V lost 3 bases and J 5 bases, leaving 17 bases between the germline ends. The length of the CDR3 is 15 residues. CDR3 loop: CASSIRGRSLDEQYF. The CDR3 DNA reads TGTGCCAGTAGTATTCGCGGAAGAAGCCTGGACGAGCAGTACTTC. Filled out from reference TRBV19 and TRBJ2-7, the complete variable domain reads DGGITQSPKYLFRKEGQNVTLSCEQNLNHDAMYWYRQDPGQGLRLIYYSQIVNDFQKGDIAEGYSVSREKKESFPLTVTSAQKNPTAFYLCASSIRGRSLDEQYFGPGTRLTVT.

This clone turned up a few times. The J gene is TRBJ1-1, the V gene TRBV5-5; TRBD1 is a possible D gene (5 bases). Germline values: CDR1 SGHKS, CDR2 YYEKEE (reference sequence). V gave up 3 bases and J gave up 3 bases, with 12 bases separating them. The CDR3 contains 14 residues. The CDR3 spells CASSWRGDHTEAFF. The CDR3 nucleotides read TGTGCCAGCAGCTGGAGGGGTGATCACACTGAAGCTTTCTTT.

This clone was detected only a few times. V gene TRBV6-1 combines with J gene TRBJ2-5, with 7 bases lining up with TRBD2. Trimming at V came to 6 bases and at J to 9 bases, leaving 13 bases not matched to a gene. Looked up from germline, CDR1 is MNHNS and CDR2 is SASEGT. This CDR3 is built from 14 residues. The CDR3 DNA reads TGTGCCAGCAGCCCTCCCCGGGACCGGGGGGCCCAGTACTTC. It specifies CASSPPRDRGAQYF.

This clone was recorded a few times. V gene TRBV6-1 combines with J gene TRBJ2-5; tentatively, D is TRBD1 (6 bases). This CDR3 has 16 amino acids. Germline V gives CDR1 MNHNS, CDR2 SASEGT. V was shortened by 0 bases and J by 4 bases, with 15 bases between the two germline ends. For the CDR3, the DNA is TGTGCCAGCAGTGAAGCGCACCCCAGGGGTAGAGAGACCCAGTACTTC. This gives the protein CASSEAHPRGRETQYF.

This chain joins TRBV2 and TRBJ1-4, with D possibly TRBD1 on 5 matching bases. The CDR3 covers 14 residues. Germline CDR1 reads SNHLY; CDR2 reads FYNNEI. V lost 10 bases to trimming and J lost 5 bases, with 17 bases between them. This CDR3 is CAILGGTNNEKLFF. In DNA form, the CDR3 reads TGTGCCATTCTTGGCGGGACTAACAATGAAAAACTGTTTTTT.

This chain connects TRBV9 to TRBJ2-1, with 8 bases aligning to TRBD1. V gave up 4 bases and J gave up 0 bases; unmatched junction bases: 6. Per the germline V gene, CDR1 is SGDLS and CDR2 is YYNGEE. The CDR3 is 16 amino acids. The CDR3 loop is CASSLSGGPSYNEQFF. In DNA form, the CDR3 reads TGTGCCAGCAGCCTTTCAGGGGGCCCCTCCTACAATGAGCAGTTCTTC.

The rearrangement uses TRBV28 and TRBJ2-1; unclear D gene. This CDR3 has 14 residues. Germline CDR1 MDHEN, CDR2 SYDVKM. The V end lost 2 bases, the J end lost 7 bases, and 12 bases lay between the germline ends. The CDR3 sequence is CASSLEVFQNEQFF. Written as DNA, the CDR3 is TGTGCCAGCAGTTTAGAAGTGTTTCAAAATGAGCAGTTCTTC.

The V and J genes are TRBV4-2 and TRBJ2-5; D call uncertain. The germline V gene has CDR1 LGHNA and CDR2 YNFKEQ. Deletions cut 1 base from V and 5 bases from J, with 17 bases between. This CDR3 spans 16 amino acids. The CDR3 region is CASSQGQPEFSETQYF. The CDR3 DNA reads as TGTGCCAGCAGCCAAGGTCAGCCGGAATTTTCGGAGACCCAGTACTTC.

The gene calls are TRBV11-2 and TRBJ1-1; a possible D gene is TRBD1 (5 bases). CDR3 length: 15 residues. V lost 3 bases and J 1 base, leaving 12 bases between the germline ends. Germline V gene lookup returns CDR1 SGHAT and CDR2 FQNNGV. CDR3 sequence reads: CASSLVGEGNTEAFF. The CDR3 nucleotides read TGTGCCAGCAGCTTGGTGGGGGAGGGGAACACTGAAGCTTTCTTT.

This clone has only one observation. The chain links TRBV6-5 to TRBJ2-7; tentatively, D is TRBD1 (6 bases). Germline assignment: CDR1 MNHEY and CDR2 SVGAGI. The V end was cut by 5 bases, the J end by 3 bases, with 17 bases between. CDR3 length equals 15 residues. The CDR3 nucleotides are TGTGCCAGCAGTGCCTCTATAGGGACATACTACGAGCAGTACTTC. Encoded protein: CASSASIGTYYEQYF.

The V gene is TRBV11-2, the J gene TRBJ1-1, with D unclear. The CDR3 loop spans 13 amino acids. V was cut by 1 base and J by 11 bases, with 14 bases left in between. CDR1 and CDR2 (germline): SGHAT, FQNNGV. In DNA form, the CDR3 reads TGTGCCAGCAGCTTAGGGCCCCTACTAGGGGCTTTCTTT. It translates to CASSLGPLLGAFF.

This clone was seen only a few times. V usage is TRBV28 and J usage is TRBJ2-4, with D unresolved. This CDR3 is built from 15 residues. V gave up 3 bases and J gave up 1 base, with 10 bases separating them. Per germline, CDR1 MDHEN and CDR2 SYDVKM. CDR3 region: CASSLGVSAKNIQYF. CDR3 nucleotides: TGTGCCAGCAGTTTGGGTGTTTCGGCCAAAAACATTCAGTACTTC.

This chain links TRBV10-3 with TRBJ2-7; D is uncertain. Trimming stripped 7 bases from V and 2 bases from J, with 12 bases between. The germline V gene has CDR1 ENHRY and CDR2 SYGVKD. The CDR3 has 13 amino acids. The CDR3 nucleotides are TGTGCCATCACTACGGATCAGACCTACGAGCAGTACTTC. Protein product: CAITTDQTYEQYF.

This clone was seen once. The chain couples TRBV12-5 to TRBJ2-7, with D perhaps matching TRBD1 or TRBD2 (6 bases each). Germline-derived CDR1 and CDR2 are LGHNT and FRNRAP. The V and J ends lost 1 base and 0 bases respectively, with 10 bases between them. There are 15 residues in the CDR3. The CDR3: CASGLATGASYEQYF. In DNA form, the CDR3 reads TGTGCTAGTGGTTTGGCCACGGGGGCCTCCTACGAGCAGTACTTC.

The chain couples TRBV5-6 to TRBJ2-7; 9 nucleotides line up with TRBD1. CDR1 and CDR2 (germline): SGHDT, YYEEEE. There are 14 residues in the CDR3. V shed 4 bases and J 4 bases; nucleotides not matched to a gene: 6. CDR3 sequence: CASSPGTGSYEQYF. The CDR3 DNA sequence: TGTGCCAGCAGCCCAGGGACAGGGTCGTACGAGCAGTACTTC.

V gene TRBV28 combines with J gene TRBJ1-4; weak D call: TRBD1 (6 bases). V lost 2 bases, J lost 0 bases, and 13 bases lay in between. This CDR3 has 17 amino acids. CDR1 and CDR2 (germline): MDHEN, SYDVKM. CDR3 loop: CASSLRLDRSTNEKLFF. CDR3 bases: TGTGCCAGCAGTTTAAGATTGGACAGATCAACTAATGAAAAACTGTTTTTT.

This clone has only a few counts. The CDR3 nucleotides are TGCAGCGTTGATGCTGGGGGGATCGGGGAGCTGTTTTTT. Translation: CSVDAGGIGELFF. The rearrangement uses TRBV29-1 and TRBJ2-2, with D perhaps matching TRBD2 (6 bases). Per germline, CDR1 SQVTM and CDR2 ANQGSEA. Trimming stripped 3 bases from V and 7 bases from J, with 12 bases between. The length of the CDR3 is 13 residues.

V and J are TRBV6-5 and TRBJ2-1, with D unclear. The germline CDR1 and CDR2 sequences are MNHEY and SVGAGI. The CDR3 runs 13 residues. With 6 bases removed from V and 4 bases from J, the gap between germline ends came to 10 bases. CDR3 coding DNA: TGTGCCAGCAGGCCGGGCCCTTACAATGAGCAGTTCTTC. Its translation is CASRPGPYNEQFF.

This chain links TRBV27 with TRBJ2-2; no clear D gene. With 4 bases removed from V and 4 bases from J, the gap between germline ends came to 13 bases. CDR1 and CDR2 from the germline V gene are MNHEY and SMNVEV (reference sequence). The CDR3 totals 15 residues. The CDR3 protein is CASSSSLGGTGELFF. CDR3 in DNA: TGTGCCAGCAGTTCGAGCCTAGGTGGCACCGGGGAGCTGTTTTTT.